A selection of T cell receptor beta chains follows, all from one sample in a study of blood T cell repertoires in COVID-19. Measured with immunoSEQ multiplex PCR; TCRdb has only the in-frame clones, and not every one. The table includes fewer than 80,000 clones, 60% to 75% detected once. Specimen: peripheral blood. The receptors come from a woman of 80 years or more with acute or convalescent COVID-19. Each CDR3 is given with its conserved first and last residue. D genes are given only for firm matches. Clone size appears in some rows only: once, few, many, or a class for an expanded clone.

clone size	V gene	D gene	J gene	CDR3 DNA	CDR3 protein
-	TRBV19	TRBD2	TRBJ2-7	TGTGCCAGTAGTCTCCATGGACTAGCGGGAGGCGAGCAGTACTTC	CASSLHGLAGGEQYF
-	TRBV19	TRBD1	TRBJ1-5	TGTGCCAGTGGGGGACAGACTTCCCCGAGCAATCAGCCCCAGCATTTT	CASGGQTSPSNQPQHF
-	TRBV14	-	TRBJ2-2	TGTGCCAGCAGCCGGGGGCAGAGAGCCACCGGGGAGCTGTTTTTT	CASSRGQRATGELFF
-	TRBV9	-	TRBJ1-5	TGTGCCAGCAGCGCCTCTAGGGGTAGCAATCAGCCCCAGCATTTT	CASSASRGSNQPQHF
-	TRBV6-6	TRBD1	TRBJ2-5	TGTGCCAGCAGCCTCGGACAGGGCCAAGAGACCCAGTACTTC	CASSLGQGQETQYF
-	TRBV12-3/TRBV12-4	-	TRBJ2-3	TGTGCCAGCAGTTTGAGGGATACGCAGTATTTT	CASSLRDTQYF
-	TRBV15	-	TRBJ1-2	TGTGCCACCAGCAGCGGCGGGGCTAGCGTGTATGGCTACACCTTC	CATSSGGASVYGYTF
-	TRBV10-3	-	TRBJ1-3	TGTGCCATCAGTGACTACAGGACTGGAAACACCATATATTTT	CAISDYRTGNTIYF
-	TRBV29-1	TRBD1	TRBJ1-5	TGCAGCGTTACCGGGACAGGGGTTGATCAGCCCCAGCATTTT	CSVTGTGVDQPQHF
-	TRBV2	TRBD2	TRBJ2-1	TGTGCCAGCAGTTCCCTAGCGGGAGGGCGGAATGAGCAGTTCTTC	CASSSLAGGRNEQFF
once	TRBV9	-	TRBJ2-3	TGTGCCAGCAGCGTAGACATTGCAGATACGCAGTATTTT	CASSVDIADTQYF
-	TRBV7-9	-	TRBJ2-7	TGTGCCAGCAGCGGGGCTGCCTACGAGCAGTACTTC	CASSGAAYEQYF
-	TRBV4-3	TRBD2	TRBJ2-3	TGCGCCAGCAGCCAAGGCTCCTCTAGCGGGGGTGGTACAGATACGCAGTATTTT	CASSQGSSSGGGTDTQYF
-	TRBV5-8	-	TRBJ2-1	TGTGCCAGCAGCGTTCAGCTATGGAGCTCCTACAATGAGCAGTTCTTC	CASSVQLWSSYNEQFF
-	TRBV7-9	TRBD2	TRBJ2-1	TGTGCCAGCAGCTTGACTAGCGGGATCTACAATGAGCAGTTCTTC	CASSLTSGIYNEQFF
-	TRBV7-2	TRBD1	TRBJ2-7	TGTGCCAGCAGCTTAATAGCACGGGACAGGGGAGCCAACGAGCAGTACTTC	CASSLIARDRGANEQYF
-	TRBV6-2/TRBV6-3	TRBD1	TRBJ1-1	TGTGCCAGCAGTTACCTCTCCGGACAGGGGGCAAGAAACACTGAAGCTTTCTTT	CASSYLSGQGARNTEAFF
-	TRBV4-2	TRBD2	TRBJ2-3	TGTGCCAGCAGCCAAGATCAGGCGGGAGCGGGCACAGATACGCAGTATTTT	CASSQDQAGAGTDTQYF
-	TRBV24-1	TRBD2	TRBJ2-5	TGTGCCACCAGTGATCTAGCGGGAGTTGGCCAAGAGACCCAGTACTTC	CATSDLAGVGQETQYF
-	TRBV28	-	TRBJ2-3	TGTGCCACAGGGCGGCGGGACACAGATACGCAGTATTTT	CATGRRDTDTQYF
-	TRBV5-6	TRBD2	TRBJ2-6	TGTGCCAGCAACCCACCGGGGGGGTCGGACTCTGGGGCCAACGTCCTGACTTTC	CASNPPGGSDSGANVLTF
-	TRBV24-1	TRBD1	TRBJ2-5	TGTGCCACCAGTGACCCCGGGACAGCTCAAGAGACCCAGTACTTC	CATSDPGTAQETQYF
-	TRBV29-1	-	TRBJ1-3	TGCAGCGCGGAAAGCGGGAATGGAAACACCATATATTTT	CSAESGNGNTIYF
-	TRBV4-3	-	TRBJ2-1	TGCGCCAGCAGCCAAAATCCTCACAATGAGCAGTTCTTC	CASSQNPHNEQFF
-	TRBV19	-	TRBJ2-7	TGTGCCAGTAACCGGGGGGCTGACTACGAGCAGTACTTC	CASNRGADYEQYF
-	TRBV27	-	TRBJ2-7	TGTGCCAGCAAGGGGGCGGGATACTACGAGCAGTACTTC	CASKGAGYYEQYF
few	TRBV11-3	TRBD2	TRBJ2-7	TGTGCCAGCAGCTTAGAGCGGGGGGGGGAAAGCTCCTACGAGCAGTACTTC	CASSLERGGESSYEQYF
-	TRBV28	-	TRBJ2-5	TGTGCCACCTCGCGTGGGGCCCGTGAGACCCAGTACTTC	CATSRGARETQYF
-	TRBV7-2	TRBD2	TRBJ2-7	TGTGCCAGCAGCTTAGTGTCTAGCGGGAGGGCCCAGCAGTACTTC	CASSLVSSGRAQQYF
few	TRBV4-3	-	TRBJ2-1	TGCGCCAGCAGCCAAGAGCCCCGGGATGAGCAGTTCTTC	CASSQEPRDEQFF
-	TRBV28	TRBD2	TRBJ2-1	TGTGCCAGCAGCCCCCCTAGCGGGCATTACAATGAGCAGTTCTTC	CASSPPSGHYNEQFF
-	TRBV29-1	TRBD1	TRBJ1-1	TGCAGCGTTGAGGGAAGGACAGGGGCCGGAGCTTTCTTT	CSVEGRTGAGAFF
-	TRBV9	TRBD1	TRBJ2-1	TGTGCCAGCAGCGTGGGGACAGGGTATACCAATGAGCAGTTCTTC	CASSVGTGYTNEQFF
-	TRBV2	TRBD2	TRBJ2-1	TGTGCCAGCATGACTAGCGGGAGAGGGGATGAGCAGTTCTTC	CASMTSGRGDEQFF
-	TRBV11-2	-	TRBJ1-1	TGTGCCAGCAGCGGACCCCCCAGGGGTTTAACTGAAGCTTTCTTT	CASSGPPRGLTEAFF
-	TRBV11-3	TRBD1	TRBJ1-2	TGTGCCAGCAGCTCCCGGGCAGGGGGCAATGGCTACACCTTC	CASSSRAGGNGYTF
-	TRBV14	-	TRBJ1-1	TGTGCCAGCAGCCAAGTTTTGGGGGCGAGTACTGAAGCTTTCTTT	CASSQVLGASTEAFF
few	TRBV9	TRBD1	TRBJ2-7	TGTGCCAGCAGCGGCAGACAGGGGGGGCTCATGGAGCAGTACTTC	CASSGRQGGLMEQYF
few	TRBV25-1	-	TRBJ1-2	TGTGCCAGCAGTGAGGGACTGTATGGCTACACCTTC	CASSEGLYGYTF
-	TRBV27	TRBD1	TRBJ2-1	TGTGCCAGCAGTTCGAGACAGGGGATACCCTACAATGAGCAGTTCTTC	CASSSRQGIPYNEQFF
-	TRBV14	TRBD1	TRBJ2-5	TGTGCCAGCAGCCTCGACAGGGGGAGAACCCAGTACTTC	CASSLDRGRTQYF
-	TRBV4-3	-	TRBJ1-1	TGCGCCAGCAGCCAAGCGACACCGAACACTGAAGCTTTCTTT	CASSQATPNTEAFF
-	TRBV3-1/TRBV3-2	-	TRBJ2-6	TGTGCCAGCAGCCTTCGGAGGTTCTCTGGGGCCAACGTCCTGACTTTC	CASSLRRFSGANVLTF
-	TRBV7-2	-	TRBJ1-2	TGTGCCAGCAGCTTAACCGGACAGCCAACCTATGGCTACACCTTC	CASSLTGQPTYGYTF
-	TRBV4-1	TRBD2	TRBJ2-7	TGCGCCAGCAGCCAATCCCTACTAGCGGGAGCCGCCTACGAGCAGTACTTC	CASSQSLLAGAAYEQYF